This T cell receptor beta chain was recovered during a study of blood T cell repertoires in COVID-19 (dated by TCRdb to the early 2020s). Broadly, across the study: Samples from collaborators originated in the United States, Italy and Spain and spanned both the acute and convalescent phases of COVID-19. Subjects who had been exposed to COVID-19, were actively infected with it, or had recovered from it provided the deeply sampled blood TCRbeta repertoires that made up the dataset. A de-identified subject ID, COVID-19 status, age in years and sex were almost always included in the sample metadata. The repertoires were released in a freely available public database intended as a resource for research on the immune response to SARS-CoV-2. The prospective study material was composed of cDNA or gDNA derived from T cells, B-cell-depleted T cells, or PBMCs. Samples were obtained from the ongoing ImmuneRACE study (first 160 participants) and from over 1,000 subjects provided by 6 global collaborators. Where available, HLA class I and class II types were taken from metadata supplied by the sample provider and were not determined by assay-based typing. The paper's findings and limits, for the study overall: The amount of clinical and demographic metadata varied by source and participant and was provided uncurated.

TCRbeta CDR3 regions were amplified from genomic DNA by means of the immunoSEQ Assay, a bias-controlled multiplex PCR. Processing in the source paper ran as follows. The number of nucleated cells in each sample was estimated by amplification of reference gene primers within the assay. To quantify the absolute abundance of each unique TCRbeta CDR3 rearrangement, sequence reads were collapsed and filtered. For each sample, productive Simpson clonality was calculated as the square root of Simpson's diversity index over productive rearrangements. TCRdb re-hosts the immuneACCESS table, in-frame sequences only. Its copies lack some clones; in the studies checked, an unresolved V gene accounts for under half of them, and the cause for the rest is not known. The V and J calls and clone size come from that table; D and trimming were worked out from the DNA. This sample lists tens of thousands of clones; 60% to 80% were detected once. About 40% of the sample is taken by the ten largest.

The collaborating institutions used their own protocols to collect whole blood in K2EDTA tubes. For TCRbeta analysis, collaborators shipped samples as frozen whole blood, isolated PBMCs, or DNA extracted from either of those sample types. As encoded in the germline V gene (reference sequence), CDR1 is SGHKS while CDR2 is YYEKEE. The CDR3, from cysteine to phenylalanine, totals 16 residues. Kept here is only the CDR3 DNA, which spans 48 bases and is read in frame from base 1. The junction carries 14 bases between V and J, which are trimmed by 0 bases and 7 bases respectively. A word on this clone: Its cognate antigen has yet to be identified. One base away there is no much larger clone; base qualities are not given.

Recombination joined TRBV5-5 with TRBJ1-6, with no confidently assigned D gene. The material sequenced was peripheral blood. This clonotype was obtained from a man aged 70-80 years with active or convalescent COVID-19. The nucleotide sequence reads TGTGCCAGCAGCTTGGAGAGGGCAGCAACGAATTCACCCCTCCACTTT. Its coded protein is CASSLERAATNSPLHF.